These 27 T cell receptor beta chains were all obtained from the same sample, sequenced in a study of blood T cell repertoires in COVID-19. The table came from immunoSEQ multiplex PCR; TCRdb's copy has only in-frame clones and leaves some out. The sample holds around 470,000 clones, around 91% seen once. The sequenced sample consisted of PBMCs or T cells enriched from blood (not recorded which). These receptors were obtained from a man younger than 30 who had recovered from COVID-19.

The CDR3 here is CASSHQRTGTLNTEAFF. CDR3 DNA: TGTGCCAGCAGCCACCAGCGTACCGGGACACTGAACACTGAAGCTTTCTTT. This rearrangement joins TRBV3-1 (or the pseudogene TRBV3-2) to TRBJ1-1; D perhaps matches TRBD1 (6 bases). CDR3 length: 17 amino acids. Trimming took off 3 bases at V and 0 bases at J, with 17 bases between the two ends. Germline V gene lookup returns CDR1 LGHDT and CDR2 YNNKEL (reference sequence).

The chain has TRBV10-3 and TRBJ1-1, with D unclear. This CDR3 contains 14 residues. From germline, CDR1 is ENHRY and CDR2 SYGVKD. The ends were cut back, 0 bases at V and 4 bases at J, with 9 bases in the middle. CDR3 coding DNA: TGTGCCATCAGTGAGTCGGCCCTCTCCACTGAAGCTTTCTTT. This encodes CAISESALSTEAFF.

The chain links TRBV30 to TRBJ1-5; D possibly corresponds to TRBD1 (5 bases). Germline V gene data show CDR1 as GTSNPN and CDR2 as SVGIG (reference sequence). Trimming pared 3 bases from V and 6 bases from J, leaving 12 bases between. CDR3 length: 13 residues. CDR3 nucleotides: TGTGCCTGGAGCCGGGGGGAAATTCAGCCCCAGCATTTT. It yields the protein CAWSRGEIQPQHF. The full variable domain, completed using reference TRBV30 and TRBJ1-5, is SQTIHQWPATLVQPVGSPLSLECTVEGTSNPNLYWYRQAAGRGLQLLFYSVGIGQISSEVPQNLSASRPQDRQFILSSKKLLLSDSGFYLCAWSRGEIQPQHFGDGTRLSIL.

The CDR3 coding sequence is TGTGCCAGCAGTCGGACGGCGGGGAATGAGCAGTTCTTC. It codes for CASSRTAGNEQFF. The chain has TRBV12-3 or TRBV12-4 and TRBJ2-1; D is perhaps TRBD2 (6 bases). Trimming cost V 5 bases and J 7 bases, with 12 bases left between them. The CDR3 is 13 amino acids.

This rearrangement joins TRBV6-4 to TRBJ1-1; possible D gene TRBD1, 6 bases. Germline loops: CDR1 MRHNA, CDR2 SNTAGT. The V end was cut by 2 bases, the J end by 4 bases, with 14 bases between. The CDR3 is 15 residues long. CDR3 DNA sequence: TGTGCCAGCAGTGACGGTCCAGGGGCCGGCACTGAAGCTTTCTTT. Its protein is CASSDGPGAGTEAFF.

The chain uses TRBV9 and TRBJ1-3; D is possibly TRBD1 (6 bases). This CDR3 has 15 residues. Trimming removed 4 bases from V and 4 bases from J, with 15 bases in between. Germline loops: CDR1 SGDLS, CDR2 YYNGEE. The CDR3 DNA reads TGTGCCAGCAGCATAAAAGGGGGGGACGGAAACACCATATATTTT. Translated, it gives CASSIKGGDGNTIYF.

The V and J genes are TRBV3-1 (or the pseudogene TRBV3-2) and TRBJ2-1; TRBD2 agrees at 11 bases. J lost 7 bases, V lost 3 bases, and 8 bases had no gene match. This CDR3 has 16 residues. The V gene's germline CDR1 is LGHDT and CDR2 YNNKEL (reference sequence). The CDR3 DNA sequence: TGTGCCAGCAGCCACCTAGCGGGAGGATTTGGGAATGAGCAGTTCTTC. This sequence encodes CASSHLAGGFGNEQFF.

V and J are TRBV6-2 or TRBV6-3 and TRBJ2-2, with 8 bases identical to TRBD1. The CDR3 has 14 residues. Germline loops: CDR1 MNHEY, CDR2 SVGEGT. Trimming cost V 5 bases and J 4 bases; bases outside gene matches: 3. The CDR3 protein is CASSGQGGTGELFF. CDR3 bases: TGTGCCAGCAGTGGACAGGGAGGCACCGGGGAGCTGTTTTTT.

This sequence joins TRBV9 and TRBJ2-3; D not resolved. The V end lost 8 bases, the J end lost 0 bases, and 10 bases lay between the germline ends. Germline V lookup: CDR1 SGDLS, CDR2 YYNGEE. The CDR3 runs to 13 residues. CDR3 protein: CASRQISTDTQYF. In DNA form, the CDR3 reads TGTGCCAGTCGACAAATTAGCACAGATACGCAGTATTTT. The full variable domain, rest sourced from reference TRBV9 and TRBJ2-3, is DSGVTQTPKHLITATGQRVTLRCSPRSGDLSVYWYQQSLDQGLQFLIQYYNGEERAKGNILERFSAQQFPDLHSELNLSSLELGDSALYFCASRQISTDTQYFGPGTRLTVL.

The chain joins TRBV5-1 to TRBJ1-5; D perhaps matches TRBD1 (5 bases). Germline V gene sequence: CDR1 SGHRS, CDR2 YFSETQ. The CDR3 contains 15 residues. Trimming took 0 bases from V and 0 from J, leaving 7 bases between them. This CDR3 is CASSLAGHSNQPQHF. CDR3 DNA: TGCGCCAGCAGCTTGGCAGGGCATAGCAATCAGCCCCAGCATTTT. Looking up the rest from reference TRBV5-1 and TRBJ1-5 gives the full variable domain: KAGVTQTPRYLIKTRGQQVTLSCSPISGHRSVSWYQQTPGQGLQFLFEYFSETQRNKGNFPGRFSGRQFSNSRSEMNVSTLELGDSALYLCASSLAGHSNQPQHFGDGTRLSIL.

The rearrangement uses TRBV20-1 and TRBJ1-2; tentative D call: TRBD1 (6 bases). V lost 3 bases and J lost 2, with 13 bases in between. This CDR3 contains 14 residues. Germline loops: CDR1 DFQATT, CDR2 SNEGSKA (reference sequence). The CDR3 sequence is CSASLAGENYGYTF. CDR3 DNA sequence: TGCAGTGCTAGTTTGGCAGGGGAAAACTATGGCTACACCTTC.

The chain joins TRBV3-1 (or the pseudogene TRBV3-2) to TRBJ2-1; 8 nucleotides line up with TRBD2. The CDR3 loop spans 15 amino acids. Germline CDR1 LGHDT, CDR2 YNNKEL (reference sequence). The trim removed 4 bases at V and 1 base at J, leaving 3 bases unmatched. For the CDR3, the DNA is TGTGCCAGCAGCCCCCGGGGGGGTTCCTACAATGAGCAGTTCTTC. This sequence encodes CASSPRGGSYNEQFF.

The chain combines TRBV6-1 with TRBJ1-5; D is ambiguous. Germline V gene data show CDR1 as MNHNS and CDR2 as SASEGT. Trimming took 1 base from V and 2 from J, leaving 12 bases between them. This CDR3 has 16 amino acids. CDR3 nucleotides: TGTGCCAGCAGTGAAGTACCCACCGGGGGCAATCAGCCCCAGCATTTT. Translation gives CASSEVPTGGNQPQHF.

The rearrangement uses TRBV2 and TRBJ1-5; 7 bases agree with TRBD1. Per germline, CDR1 SNHLY and CDR2 FYNNEI. The CDR3 extends over 15 amino acids. V shed 1 base and J 4 bases; nucleotides not matched to a gene: 4. CDR3 amino acids: CASSEGGQLNQPQHF. Written as DNA, the CDR3 is TGTGCCAGCAGTGAAGGGGGACAGTTAAATCAGCCCCAGCATTTT.

The rearrangement links TRBV5-1 to TRBJ1-1; 10 bases are a match to TRBD1. The germline CDR1 and CDR2 sequences are SGHRS and YFSETQ. With V trimmed by 4 bases and J by 1 base, 4 bases remained unmatched. The CDR3 runs 15 residues. CDR3 residues: CASSKGQGKNTEAFF. Written as DNA, the CDR3 is TGCGCCAGCAGCAAGGGACAGGGGAAGAACACTGAAGCTTTCTTT.

J is TRBJ2-3 and V is TRBV5-1, with a weak D call TRBD2 (5 bases). Germline V gene lookup returns CDR1 SGHRS and CDR2 YFSETQ. The V and J ends lost 0 bases and 4 bases respectively, with 12 bases between them. The CDR3 loop spans 15 amino acids. The chain's CDR3 is CASSLVAAAADTQYF. The CDR3 coding sequence is TGCGCCAGCAGCTTGGTGGCAGCGGCGGCAGATACGCAGTATTTT. The entire variable domain, with the rest obtained from reference TRBV5-1 and TRBJ2-3, is as follows: KAGVTQTPRYLIKTRGQQVTLSCSPISGHRSVSWYQQTPGQGLQFLFEYFSETQRNKGNFPGRFSGRQFSNSRSEMNVSTLELGDSALYLCASSLVAAAADTQYFGPGTRLTVL.

CDR3 loop: CASSPGTGGVQPQHF. The CDR3 DNA follows: TGTGCCAGCAGCCCCGGGACAGGGGGCGTTCAGCCCCAGCATTTT. The chain has TRBV27 and TRBJ1-5; 12 bases fit TRBD1. CDR1 and CDR2 (germline): MNHEY, SMNVEV (reference sequence). There are 15 residues in the CDR3. V lost 6 bases to trimming and J lost 6 bases; unmatched junction nucleotides: 6.

The rearrangement links TRBV2 to TRBJ1-1; tentatively, D is TRBD1 (5 bases). V was shortened by 6 bases and J by 7 bases, with 12 bases between the two germline ends. The CDR3 has 12 amino acids. In germline, CDR1 is SNHLY, CDR2 FYNNEI. CDR3 sequence: CASRRAGGEAFF. DNA for the CDR3: TGTGCCAGCAGAAGGGCCGGGGGTGAAGCTTTCTTT.

This clone was seen more than once but under ten times. The rearrangement links TRBV19 to TRBJ1-1; TRBD1 aligns across 7 bases. The CDR3 length is 14 residues. Germline V gene sequence: CDR1 LNHDA, CDR2 SQIVND (reference sequence). Trimming at V came to 5 bases and at J to 7 bases, leaving 10 bases not matched to a gene. CDR3 bases: TGTGCCAGTAGTGCCGTGACAGGGATGAGTGAAGCTTTCTTT. It codes for CASSAVTGMSEAFF.

The rearrangement joins TRBV5-4 to TRBJ2-1; 7 bases map to TRBD1. This CDR3 contains 15 residues. Trimming took 5 bases from V and 5 from J; bases not matched to a gene: 10. Germline-derived CDR1 and CDR2 are SGHNT and YYREEE (reference sequence). The CDR3 bases are TGTGCCAGCAGGGATACAGGGGCCCCGGACAATGAGCAGTTCTTC. As protein: CASRDTGAPDNEQFF.

The chain carries TRBV11-2 and TRBJ1-3; perhaps TRBD1 as D (6 bases). The CDR3 sequence is 15 residues long. V lost 5 bases and J 2 bases, leaving 13 bases between the germline ends. CDR1 SGHAT and CDR2 FQNNGV come from the germline V gene. The CDR3 is CASSGQGNPGNTIYF. CDR3 bases: TGTGCCAGCAGCGGCCAGGGGAATCCTGGAAACACCATATATTTT.

This chain uses TRBV5-1 with TRBJ1-2, with 9 bases identical to TRBD1. Germline lookup yields CDR1 SGHRS and CDR2 YFSETQ. The ends lost 5 bases at V and 0 bases at J; junction bases unmatched: 5. The CDR3 is made up of 15 amino acids. The CDR3 coding sequence is TGCGCCAGCAGTTCTTACAGGGGGCCTAACTATGGCTACACCTTC. This translates into CASSSYRGPNYGYTF.

V usage is TRBV5-5 and J usage is TRBJ1-1; D is unresolved. The length of the CDR3 is 15 residues. Germline V gene sequence: CDR1 SGHKS, CDR2 YYEKEE (reference sequence). Trimming took 6 bases from V and 2 from J, leaving 17 bases between them. In DNA form, the CDR3 reads TGTGCCAGCACCAACCAAAGAGGGCTTAACACTGAAGCTTTCTTT. Amino acid sequence: CASTNQRGLNTEAFF.

This clone was seen a few times. The chain recombines TRBV4-1 with TRBJ1-2, with 9 bases matching TRBD1. CDR1 is MGHRA and CDR2 is YSYEKL in the germline V gene. V was pared by 0 bases and J by 5 bases, with 4 bases of the junction left unmatched. This CDR3 region has 15 residues. In DNA, the CDR3 is TGCGCCAGCAGCCAAGAACATGACAGGGGGTATGGCTACACCTTC. Translating it yields CASSQEHDRGYGYTF.

The chain links TRBV14 to TRBJ2-2; 10 nucleotides line up with TRBD2. Germline assignment: CDR1 SGHDN and CDR2 FVKESK. This CDR3 is built from 17 residues. The J segment lost 6 bases and the V segment lost 3 bases, leaving 10 bases of the junction unmatched. The CDR3 nucleotides read TGTGCCAGCAGCCAGATCGCAGCGGGAGGGTGGCCCGGGGAGCTGTTTTTT. Protein: CASSQIAAGGWPGELFF. The entire variable domain, with the rest obtained from reference TRBV14 and TRBJ2-2, is as follows: EAGVTQFPSHSVIEKGQTVTLRCDPISGHDNLYWYRRVMGKEIKFLLHFVKESKQDESGMPNNRFLAERTGGTYSTLKVQPAELEDSGVYFCASSQIAAGGWPGELFFGEGSRLTVL.

In DNA form, the CDR3 reads TGTGCCAGCAGCCCAGAGGGAGAGCCCTGGGTTGGAAACACCATATATTTT. It translates to CASSPEGEPWVGNTIYF. V gene TRBV3-1 (or the pseudogene TRBV3-2) combines with J gene TRBJ1-3; D unclear. The CDR3 has 17 residues. The germline V gene encodes CDR1 LGHDT and CDR2 YNNKEL (reference sequence). Trimming removed 4 bases at V and 3 bases at J, with 19 bases between.

The chain has TRBV2 and TRBJ1-2, with TRBD1 matching over 12 bases. CDR1 and CDR2 (germline): SNHLY, FYNNEI. The CDR3 runs 15 residues. J gave up 8 bases and V 4 bases, and 8 bases lay outside the gene matches. The CDR3 sequence: CASSAGTGGFRGYTF. The CDR3 DNA reads as TGTGCCAGCAGTGCCGGGACAGGGGGCTTTAGGGGCTACACCTTC.